The entry that follows covers one T cell receptor beta chain sequence. This clone has a single count. Its antigen is not yet known. Base-call qualities are not available, and no considerably larger clone is one nucleotide away. CDR1 and CDR2, per the germline V gene, are MNHEY and SVGAGI. Its CDR3 holds 15 amino acids, cysteine through phenylalanine. Of all the DNA, just the CDR3 is kept, 45 bases in frame from base 1. V is shortened by 0 bases, J by 2 bases, and the region joining them spans 8 bases. This entry comes from a study of T cell responses to AZD1222 COVID-19 vaccine (dated by TCRdb to the early 2020s). In the study overall: A total of more than 230 trial participants underwent TCR sequencing, of whom some 210 received two doses of AZD1222 and some 25 received two doses of the MenACWY control vaccine. Trial participants were enrolled by age into 18-55, 56-69 and 70-plus year subgroups, with 148, 28 and 57 TCR-sequenced participants respectively. Study-level results and caveats: Conclusions about previously exposed vaccinees are limited, since just five to seven AZD1222 recipients were seropositive for SARS-CoV-2 at baseline. No day 14 peak-response samples were available, so repertoires were characterized only after the peak T cell response. CD4 TCRs associated with the vaccine covered the entire spike protein, and the dominant responses were in regions 160-218 and 743-854. Reportedly, almost half of the unique spike-specific TCRs recognized epitopes lying outside the regions that are mutated in the B.1.351 and B.1.1.7 variants. After two AZD1222 doses, spike-specific TCR breadth and depth were significantly higher than at day 0 and than in MenACWY recipients. The 56-69-year group was small, and its depth increase did not reach significance, likely because of low power. Participants were mostly white British, with more females than males. The authors suggested clonal diversity may have been underestimated.

The intended sense of this specimen's time point label: about 28 days (+/-7) after the second vaccine dose. AZD1222 recipients with second doses at about 4 weeks or about 12 weeks were pooled, because spike-specific TCR depth and breadth did not differ between schedules. Samples from vaccinated people were obtained from the UK trials COV001 and COV002, which included a single-blind randomized controlled phase 2/3 trial of AZD1222 (ChAdOx1 nCoV-19) in healthy adults. Trial participant PBMC samples were collected at day 0 and day 28 after the second dose for TCRbeta chain sequencing. The CDR3 regions of human TCRbeta chains were analyzed by immunosequencing. Turning to the authors' computational methods: TCRs in the repertoires were matched against a reference library of SARS-CoV-2-specific TCRs that had been generated with the MIRA antigen-specificity platform. Breadth was defined as the fraction of unique TCRs that were SARS-CoV-2-associated. Depth was defined as the fraction of total T cells that were SARS-CoV-2-associated. Using the MIRA data, each spike-specific TCR was mapped to the spike region that the TCR reacts to and placed in a CD4 or CD8 class. Log10-transformed breadth and depth values were compared by one-way ANOVA with Sidak's multiple comparisons tests. TCRdb took this table from immuneACCESS and kept in-frame rearrangements with V and J called. Such tables lack part of the clones; where checked against another copy, unresolved V genes explain under half of the gap, and the rest is unexplained. The DNA gave D and trimming, while V, J and clone size come from that table. Recorded for this sample are about 140,000 clones; roughly 92% of them occurred a single time. The ten top clones hold under 4.5% of the sample.

The sequence was obtained from an adult who received the AZD1222 COVID-19 vaccine. Sample: peripheral blood, taken 28 days after the second AZD1222 dose. The rearrangement combines TRBV6-5 with TRBJ1-3; the D gene cannot be named for sure. The DNA sequence is as follows: TGTGCCAGCAGTTACTCGTACGAAACTGGAAACACCATATATTTT. Translated, this is CASSYSYETGNTIYF.